The 4 T cell receptor beta chains below come from one sample, sequenced in a study of blood T cell repertoires in COVID-19. Repertoires were generated with immunoSEQ multiplex PCR, while TCRdb's copy carries only in-frame clones and drops some. The sample contains about 50,000 clones, around 90% of which appear only once. Sequencing used peripheral blood. These receptors all stem from a human donor in a cohort sampled during active COVID-19.

V is TRBV3-1 (or the pseudogene TRBV3-2) and J is TRBJ1-4, with D possibly matching TRBD1 (5 bases). V dropped 3 bases and J dropped 5 bases, with 16 bases sitting between them. The germline V gene encodes CDR1 LGHDT and CDR2 YNNKEL (reference sequence). The CDR3 runs to 16 residues. CDR3 sequence: CASSHLGVQSNEKLFF. For the CDR3, the DNA is TGTGCCAGCAGCCATTTAGGGGTACAATCGAATGAAAAACTGTTTTTT.

This rearrangement joins TRBV29-1 to TRBJ1-2, with 8 bases lining up with TRBD1. The CDR3 extends over 12 amino acids. Germline CDR1 reads SQVTM; CDR2 reads ANQGSEA. V was pared by 6 bases and J by 6 bases, with 6 bases of the junction left unmatched. CDR3 sequence (DNA): TGCAGCGTCGCTGACAGGGGACATGGCTACACCTTC. It is translated as CSVADRGHGYTF.

The chain recombines TRBV7-8 with TRBJ2-5; 8 nucleotides align to TRBD2. The junction had 0 bases not matched to a gene; V was cut back by 5 bases and J by 1 base. The CDR3 is 13 amino acids. Per germline, CDR1 SGHVS and CDR2 FQNEAQ. CDR3: CASSRGGQETQYF. The CDR3 coding sequence is TGTGCCAGCAGCCGGGGGGGCCAAGAGACCCAGTACTTC. The complete variable domain, with remaining parts taken from reference TRBV7-8 and TRBJ2-5, reads GAGVSQSPRYKVAKRGQDVALRCDPISGHVSLFWYQQALGQGPEFLTYFQNEAQLDKSGLPSDRFFAERPEGSVSTLKIQRTQQEDSAVYLCASSRGGQETQYFGPGTRLLVL.

The chain recombines TRBV25-1 with TRBJ2-7; D remains unclear. V dropped 6 bases and J dropped 4 bases, with 7 bases sitting between them. Germline loops: CDR1 MGHDK, CDR2 SYGVNS. CDR3 length equals 11 residues. CDR3 loop: CASSETYEQYF. CDR3 nucleotides: TGTGCCAGCAGCGAGACTTACGAGCAGTACTTC.